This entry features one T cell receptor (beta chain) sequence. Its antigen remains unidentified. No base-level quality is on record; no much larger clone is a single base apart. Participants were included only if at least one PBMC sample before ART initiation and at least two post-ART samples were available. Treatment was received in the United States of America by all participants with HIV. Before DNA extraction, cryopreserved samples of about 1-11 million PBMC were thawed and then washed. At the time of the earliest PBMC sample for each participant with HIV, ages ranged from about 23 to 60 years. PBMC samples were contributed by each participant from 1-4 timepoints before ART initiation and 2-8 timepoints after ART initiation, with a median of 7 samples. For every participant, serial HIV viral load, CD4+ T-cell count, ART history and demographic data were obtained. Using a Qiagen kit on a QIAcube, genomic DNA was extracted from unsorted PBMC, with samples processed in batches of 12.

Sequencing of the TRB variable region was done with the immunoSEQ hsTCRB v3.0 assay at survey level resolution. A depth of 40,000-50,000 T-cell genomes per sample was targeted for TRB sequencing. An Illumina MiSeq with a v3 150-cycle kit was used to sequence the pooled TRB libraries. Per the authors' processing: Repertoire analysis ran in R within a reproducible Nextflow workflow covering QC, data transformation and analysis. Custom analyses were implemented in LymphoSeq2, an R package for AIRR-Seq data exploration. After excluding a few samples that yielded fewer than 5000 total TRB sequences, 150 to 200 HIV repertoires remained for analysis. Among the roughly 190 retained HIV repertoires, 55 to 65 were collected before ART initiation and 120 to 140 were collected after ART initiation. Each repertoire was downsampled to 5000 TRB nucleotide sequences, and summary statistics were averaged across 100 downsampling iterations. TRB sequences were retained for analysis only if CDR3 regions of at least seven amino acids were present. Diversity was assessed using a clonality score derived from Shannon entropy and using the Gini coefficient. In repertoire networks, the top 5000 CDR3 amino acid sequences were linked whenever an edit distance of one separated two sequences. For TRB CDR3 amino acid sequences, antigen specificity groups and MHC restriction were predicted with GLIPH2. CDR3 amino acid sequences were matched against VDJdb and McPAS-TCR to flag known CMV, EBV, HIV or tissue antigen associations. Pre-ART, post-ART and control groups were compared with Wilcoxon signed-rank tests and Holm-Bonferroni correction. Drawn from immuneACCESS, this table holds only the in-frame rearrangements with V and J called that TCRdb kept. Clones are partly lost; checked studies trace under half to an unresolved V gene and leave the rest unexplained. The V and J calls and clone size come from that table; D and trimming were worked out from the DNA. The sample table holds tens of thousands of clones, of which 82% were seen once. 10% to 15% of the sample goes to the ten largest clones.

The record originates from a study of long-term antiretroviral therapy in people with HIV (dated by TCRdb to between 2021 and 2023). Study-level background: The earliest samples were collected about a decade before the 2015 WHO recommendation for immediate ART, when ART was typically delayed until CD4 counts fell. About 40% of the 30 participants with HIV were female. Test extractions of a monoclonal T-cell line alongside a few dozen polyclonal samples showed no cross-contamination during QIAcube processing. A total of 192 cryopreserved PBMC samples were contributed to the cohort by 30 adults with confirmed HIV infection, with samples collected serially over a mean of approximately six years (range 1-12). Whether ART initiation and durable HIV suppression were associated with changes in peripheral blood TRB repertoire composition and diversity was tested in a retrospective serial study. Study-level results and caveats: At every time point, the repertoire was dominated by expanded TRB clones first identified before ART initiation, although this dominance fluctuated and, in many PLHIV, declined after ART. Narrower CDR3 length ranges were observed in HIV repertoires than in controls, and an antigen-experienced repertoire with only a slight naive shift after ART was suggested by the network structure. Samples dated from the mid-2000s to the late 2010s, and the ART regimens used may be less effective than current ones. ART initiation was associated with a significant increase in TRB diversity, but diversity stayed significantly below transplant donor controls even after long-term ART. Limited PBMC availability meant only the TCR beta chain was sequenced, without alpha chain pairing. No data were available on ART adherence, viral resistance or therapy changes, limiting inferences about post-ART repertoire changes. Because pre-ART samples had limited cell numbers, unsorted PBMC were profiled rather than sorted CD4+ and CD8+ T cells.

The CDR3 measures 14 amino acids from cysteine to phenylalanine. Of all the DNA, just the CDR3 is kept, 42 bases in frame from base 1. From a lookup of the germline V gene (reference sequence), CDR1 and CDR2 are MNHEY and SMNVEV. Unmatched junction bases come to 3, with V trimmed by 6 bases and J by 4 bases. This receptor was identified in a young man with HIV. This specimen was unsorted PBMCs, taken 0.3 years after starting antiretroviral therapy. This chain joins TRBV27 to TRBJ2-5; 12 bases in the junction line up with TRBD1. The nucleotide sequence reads TGTGCCAGCAGGGGGACAGGGGGCGCAGAGACCCAGTACTTC. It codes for CASRGTGGAETQYF.